This is a list of T cell receptor beta chains from one sample in a study of technical replicates of blood from a few donors. Produced via immunoSEQ multiplex PCR; TCRdb's table is partial and in-frame only. Here the sample spans more than 90,000 clones, 96% being singletons. Sequencing input: T cells isolated from PBMCs. All receptors derive from a human donor in good health. Each CDR3 is given with its conserved first and last residue. D genes are given only for firm matches. Some rows have no size entry. The others give once, few or many, or a class for an expanded clone.

TRBV12-5	TRBJ1-2	-	TRBD1	CASAQIPAGQGAGKGYTF	TGTGCTAGTGCCCAAATCCCAGCGGGACAGGGGGCAGGAAAAGGCTACACCTTC
TRBV13	TRBJ1-1	few	-	CASSTGPIEAFF	TGTGCCAGCAGCACAGGACCTATTGAAGCTTTCTTT
TRBV2	TRBJ2-1	once	-	CASLFYSTGKQFF	TGTGCCAGCCTATTTTACTCGACGGGGAAGCAGTTCTTC
TRBV30	TRBJ1-4	-	TRBD1	CAWSSSDRGKLFF	TGTGCCTGGAGCTCTTCGGACAGGGGAAAACTGTTTTTT
TRBV19	TRBJ2-7	-	-	CASREFGSYEQYF	TGTGCCAGTCGAGAGTTTGGCTCCTACGAGCAGTACTTC
TRBV29-1	TRBJ2-1	-	-	CSVTENSYNEQFF	TGCAGCGTGACAGAAAACTCCTACAATGAGCAGTTCTTC
TRBV19	TRBJ1-2	-	-	CASSPAAPGGYGYTF	TGTGCCAGTAGTCCCGCCGCCCCCGGGGGATATGGCTACACCTTC
TRBV28	TRBJ2-1	-	TRBD2	CASSLLADPWDEQFF	TGTGCCAGCAGCCTCCTAGCGGACCCTTGGGATGAGCAGTTCTTC
TRBV27	TRBJ2-1	-	-	CASSPQFSSYNEQFF	TGTGCCAGCAGTCCCCAGTTCAGCTCCTACAATGAGCAGTTCTTC
TRBV28	TRBJ1-2	few	-	CASRALAGGYTF	TGTGCCAGCAGGGCTTTAGCGGGCGGCTACACCTTC
TRBV4-2	TRBJ2-5	once	-	CASSPKLSGPNQETQYF	TGTGCCAGCAGCCCCAAATTAAGCGGGCCAAACCAAGAGACCCAGTACTTC
TRBV19	TRBJ2-1	-	TRBD2	CASSIIEAGGANEQFF	TGTGCCAGTAGTATAATTGAAGCGGGAGGGGCGAATGAGCAGTTCTTC
TRBV19	TRBJ2-5	-	-	CASSWRNREETQYF	TGTGCCAGTAGTTGGAGAAACAGGGAAGAGACCCAGTACTTC
TRBV11-3	TRBJ1-4	-	-	CASSLDGGSNEKLFF	TGTGCCAGCAGCTTAGACGGGGGATCTAATGAAAAACTGTTTTTT
TRBV10-2	TRBJ1-4	-	-	CASSVRGKLFF	TGCGCCAGCAGTGTCAGGGGAAAACTGTTTTTT
TRBV6-5	TRBJ1-1	-	-	CASSDTIVNTEAFF	TGTGCCAGCAGTGACACAATAGTTAACACTGAAGCTTTCTTT
TRBV19	TRBJ2-1	-	TRBD2	CASSRYGRDSYNEQFF	TGTGCCAGTAGTAGGTACGGGAGGGACTCCTACAATGAGCAGTTCTTC
TRBV6-5	TRBJ2-7	-	-	CAREGAYEQYF	TGTGCCAGAGAAGGGGCCTACGAGCAGTACTTC
TRBV7-9	TRBJ1-1	-	-	CASSSDPAGGTEAFF	TGTGCCAGCAGCTCAGATCCAGCGGGGGGCACTGAAGCTTTCTTT
TRBV5-3	TRBJ2-5	-	-	CARSFRETQYF	TGTGCCAGAAGCTTCAGGGAGACCCAGTACTTC
TRBV7-9	TRBJ2-7	-	-	CASSLDSSGRDEQYF	TGTGCCAGCAGCTTAGATTCTTCCGGGAGAGACGAGCAGTACTTC
TRBV18	TRBJ1-3	-	-	CASSPPPGTPLFSIYF	TGTGCCAGCTCACCACCGCCGGGGACTCCACTCTTCTCCATATATTTT
TRBV5-4	TRBJ2-4	-	TRBD1	CASSSTGANPKNIQYF	TGTGCCAGCAGTTCAACAGGGGCGAATCCCAAAAACATTCAGTACTTC
TRBV30	TRBJ1-1	-	-	CAWLRGNGAFF	TGTGCCTGGTTAAGGGGGAATGGTGCTTTCTTT
TRBV5-5	TRBJ1-3	once	-	CASSLEQSSGNTIYF	TGTGCCAGCAGCTTGGAACAGTCTTCTGGAAACACCATATATTTT
TRBV2	TRBJ2-1	-	TRBD1	CASYRTGARGVQFF	TGTGCCAGCTACCGGACAGGGGCAAGGGGGGTACAGTTCTTC
TRBV27	TRBJ1-1	-	-	CASKTWGRTDAFF	TGTGCCAGCAAGACTTGGGGCCGGACCGACGCTTTCTTT
TRBV14	TRBJ2-5	-	TRBD2	CASSLRLAGDGETQYF	TGTGCCAGCAGCCTTCGACTAGCGGGAGACGGAGAGACCCAGTACTTC
TRBV30	TRBJ2-7	-	-	CAWSGGQGWYEQYF	TGTGCCTGGAGTGGCGGGCAGGGGTGGTACGAGCAGTACTTC
TRBV7-9	TRBJ2-1	-	TRBD1	CASSARGNEQFF	TGTGCCAGCAGTGCCAGGGGGAATGAGCAGTTCTTC
TRBV5-4	TRBJ1-2	-	-	CASSFEASRANYGYTF	TGTGCCAGCAGCTTTGAGGCAAGTAGAGCTAACTATGGCTACACCTTC
TRBV6-1	TRBJ2-7	-	TRBD1	CASLTGFGYEQYF	TGTGCCAGCTTGACAGGGTTTGGCTACGAGCAGTACTTC
TRBV28	TRBJ2-5	-	TRBD2	CATCGGSEIQETQYF	TGTGCCACCTGCGGGGGGTCGGAAATACAAGAGACCCAGTACTTC
TRBV6-5	TRBJ1-1	-	-	CASRNLNTEAFF	TGTGCCAGCAGAAACTTGAACACTGAAGCTTTCTTT
TRBV28	TRBJ1-5	-	-	CASSPPPGSSNQPQHF	TGTGCCAGCAGTCCCCCCCCGGGAAGTAGCAATCAGCCCCAGCATTTT
TRBV5-1	TRBJ1-2	-	-	CASSPEGRSHYGYTF	TGCGCCAGCAGCCCCGAGGGCCGCTCCCACTATGGCTACACCTTC
TRBV6-5	TRBJ2-1	-	-	CASQKRSFDEQFF	TGTGCCAGCCAAAAGCGGAGTTTCGATGAGCAGTTCTTC
TRBV2	TRBJ1-2	-	TRBD1	CASLPGTAYGYTF	TGTGCCAGCCTGCCTGGGACAGCCTATGGCTACACCTTC
TRBV5-6	TRBJ1-3	-	-	CASSLGSSGNTIYF	TGTGCCAGCAGCTTAGGGAGCTCTGGAAACACCATATATTTT
TRBV9	TRBJ1-5	once	-	CASRNPAMNGGEYQPQHF	TGTGCCAGCAGGAACCCAGCCATGAACGGGGGGGAGTACCAGCCCCAGCATTTT
TRBV4-1	TRBJ2-3	-	TRBD1	CASSPTPGQPSTDTQYF	TGCGCCAGCAGCCCAACCCCGGGACAGCCGTCCACGGATACGCAGTATTTT
TRBV18	TRBJ1-1	-	TRBD1	CASSQGAGTEAFF	TGTGCCAGCTCACAGGGGGCAGGGACTGAAGCTTTCTTT
TRBV19	TRBJ2-1	-	TRBD2	CASSLAGVFNEQFF	TGTGCCAGTAGTCTAGCGGGAGTGTTCAATGAGCAGTTCTTC
TRBV14	TRBJ2-3	-	TRBD1	CASSLGQGARIDTQYF	TGTGCCAGCAGCTTGGGACAGGGGGCACGGATAGATACGCAGTATTTT
TRBV4-1	TRBJ2-7	-	-	CASSQGPFQGNEQYF	TGCGCCAGCAGCCAAGGACCCTTTCAGGGTAACGAGCAGTACTTC
TRBV19	TRBJ2-2	-	TRBD1	CASRAQGFTGELFF	TGTGCCAGTAGGGCACAGGGGTTCACCGGGGAGCTGTTTTTT
TRBV27	TRBJ2-7	-	-	CASSLYGGGPDEQYF	TGTGCCAGCAGTTTATATGGGGGAGGCCCCGACGAGCAGTACTTC
TRBV5-4	TRBJ2-3	-	TRBD1	CASSDYRGTDTDTQYF	TGTGCCAGCAGCGATTACAGGGGCACTGACACAGATACGCAGTATTTT
TRBV28	TRBJ2-7	-	-	CASNSGSYEQYF	TGTGCCAGCAACTCGGGCTCCTACGAGCAGTACTTC
TRBV7-9	TRBJ1-2	-	-	CASSFVGLGGYTF	TGTGCCAGCAGTTTTGTGGGGCTGGGTGGCTACACCTTC
TRBV6-1	TRBJ2-7	-	TRBD1	CASSEAQGQTYEQYF	TGTGCCAGCAGTGAAGCGCAGGGACAGACGTACGAGCAGTACTTC
TRBV5-1	TRBJ1-5	-	TRBD1	CASSPGQGSSQPQHF	TGCGCCAGCAGCCCGGGACAGGGAAGTTCTCAGCCCCAGCATTTT
TRBV7-8	TRBJ2-3	-	-	CASRERFTDTQYF	TGTGCCAGCCGGGAGCGGTTCACAGATACGCAGTATTTT
TRBV27	TRBJ2-2	-	TRBD2	CASSLYPGTSVRTGELFF	TGTGCCAGCAGTTTATACCCAGGGACTAGCGTGAGAACCGGGGAGCTGTTTTTT
TRBV27	TRBJ2-1	-	TRBD2	CASSGSGGAENEQFF	TGTGCCAGCAGTGGTAGCGGGGGGGCTGAGAATGAGCAGTTCTTC
TRBV30	TRBJ2-1	-	TRBD2	CAGSGFTGGSYNEQFF	TGTGCCGGGTCAGGGTTTACGGGAGGCTCCTACAATGAGCAGTTCTTC
TRBV9	TRBJ1-2	once	TRBD1	CASSVRTGGLSDGYTF	TGTGCCAGCAGCGTTCGGACAGGGGGTCTCTCAGATGGCTACACCTTC